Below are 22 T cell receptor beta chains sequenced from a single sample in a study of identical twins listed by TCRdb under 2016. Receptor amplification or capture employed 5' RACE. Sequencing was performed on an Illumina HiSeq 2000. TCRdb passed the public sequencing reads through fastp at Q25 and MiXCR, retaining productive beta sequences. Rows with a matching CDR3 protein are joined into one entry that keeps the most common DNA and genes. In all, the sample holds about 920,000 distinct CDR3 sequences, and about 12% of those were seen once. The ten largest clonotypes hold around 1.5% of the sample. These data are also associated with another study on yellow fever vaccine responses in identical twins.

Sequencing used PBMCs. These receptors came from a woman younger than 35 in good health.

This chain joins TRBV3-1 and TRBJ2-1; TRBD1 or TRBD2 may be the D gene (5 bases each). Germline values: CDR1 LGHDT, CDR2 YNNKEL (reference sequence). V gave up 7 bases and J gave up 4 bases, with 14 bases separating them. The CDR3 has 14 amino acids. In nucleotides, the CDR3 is TGTGCCAGCAACGAGGGACGTGATTACAATGAGCAGTTCTTC. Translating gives CASNEGRDYNEQFF.

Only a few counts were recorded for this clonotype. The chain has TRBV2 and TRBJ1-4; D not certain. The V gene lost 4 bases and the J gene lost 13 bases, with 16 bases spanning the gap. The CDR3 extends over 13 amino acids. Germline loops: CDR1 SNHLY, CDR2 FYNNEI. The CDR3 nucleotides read TGTGCCAGCAGTGCCTTAATCGGTCCGCGACTGTTTTTT. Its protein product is CASSALIGPRLFF.

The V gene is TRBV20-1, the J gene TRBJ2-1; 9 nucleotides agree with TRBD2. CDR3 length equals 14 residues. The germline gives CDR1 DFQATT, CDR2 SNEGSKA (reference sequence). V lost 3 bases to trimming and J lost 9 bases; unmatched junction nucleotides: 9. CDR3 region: CSASPAAGGTEQFF. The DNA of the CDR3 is TGCAGTGCTAGCCCGGCCGCGGGAGGGACTGAGCAGTTCTTC.

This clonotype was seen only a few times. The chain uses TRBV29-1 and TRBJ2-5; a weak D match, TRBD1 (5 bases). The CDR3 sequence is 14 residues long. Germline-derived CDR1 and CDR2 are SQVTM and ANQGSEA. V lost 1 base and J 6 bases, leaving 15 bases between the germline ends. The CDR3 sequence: CSVEGLGQGQTQYF. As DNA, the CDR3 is TGCAGCGTTGAAGGTTTAGGGCAGGGTCAGACCCAGTACTTC.

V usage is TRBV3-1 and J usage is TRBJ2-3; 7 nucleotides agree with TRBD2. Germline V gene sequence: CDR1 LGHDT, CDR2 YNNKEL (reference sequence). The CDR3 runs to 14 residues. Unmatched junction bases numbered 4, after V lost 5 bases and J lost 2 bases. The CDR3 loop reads CASSERLATDTQYF. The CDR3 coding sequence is TGTGCCAGCAGCGAGAGACTAGCCACAGATACGCAGTATTTT.

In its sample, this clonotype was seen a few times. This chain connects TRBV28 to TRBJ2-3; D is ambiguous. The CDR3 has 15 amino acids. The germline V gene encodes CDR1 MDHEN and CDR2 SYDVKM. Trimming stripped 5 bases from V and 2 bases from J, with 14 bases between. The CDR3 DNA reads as TGTGCCAGCAGTAGGAGAGCTAGTTACACAGATACGCAGTATTTT. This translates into CASSRRASYTDTQYF.

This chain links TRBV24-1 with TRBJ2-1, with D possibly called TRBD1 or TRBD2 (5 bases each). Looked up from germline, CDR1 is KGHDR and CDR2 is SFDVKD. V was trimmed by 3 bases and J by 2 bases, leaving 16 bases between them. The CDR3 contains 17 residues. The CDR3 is CATSDAGTHITYNEQFF. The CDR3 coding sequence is TGTGCCACCAGTGATGCCGGGACCCACATCACCTACAATGAGCAGTTCTTC.

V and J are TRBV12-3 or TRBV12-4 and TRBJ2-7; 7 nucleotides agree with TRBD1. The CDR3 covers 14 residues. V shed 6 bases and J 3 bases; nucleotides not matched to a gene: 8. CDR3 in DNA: TGTGCCAGCAGCCCGGGACAGAGAATCTACGAGCAGTACTTC. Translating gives CASSPGQRIYEQYF.

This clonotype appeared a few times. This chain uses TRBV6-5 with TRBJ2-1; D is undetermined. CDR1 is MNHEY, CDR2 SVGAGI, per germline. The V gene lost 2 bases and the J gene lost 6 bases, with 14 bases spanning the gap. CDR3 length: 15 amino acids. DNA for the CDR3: TGTGCCAGCAGTTACAGCGAGCTACATTTCAATGAGCAGTTCTTC. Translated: CASSYSELHFNEQFF.

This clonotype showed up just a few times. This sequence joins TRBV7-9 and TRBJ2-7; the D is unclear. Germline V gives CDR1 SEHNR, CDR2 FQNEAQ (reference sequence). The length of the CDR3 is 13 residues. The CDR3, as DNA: TGTGCCAGCAGCTTAGCGGGAAACTTTGAGAGTACCGTC. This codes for CASSLAGNFESTV.

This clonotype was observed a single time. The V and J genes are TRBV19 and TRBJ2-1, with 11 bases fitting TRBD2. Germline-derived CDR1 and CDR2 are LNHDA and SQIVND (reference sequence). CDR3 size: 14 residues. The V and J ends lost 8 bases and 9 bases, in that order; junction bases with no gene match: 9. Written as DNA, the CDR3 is TGTGCCAGTGTCAGGGGTCTAGCGGGAGGTGAGCAGTTCTTC. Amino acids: CASVRGLAGGEQFF.

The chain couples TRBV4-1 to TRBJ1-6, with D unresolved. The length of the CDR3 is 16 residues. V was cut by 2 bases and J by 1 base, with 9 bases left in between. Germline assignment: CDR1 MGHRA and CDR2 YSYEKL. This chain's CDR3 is CASSQPPESYNSPLHF. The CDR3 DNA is TGCGCCAGCAGCCAACCACCGGAGTCCTATAATTCACCCCTCCACTTT.

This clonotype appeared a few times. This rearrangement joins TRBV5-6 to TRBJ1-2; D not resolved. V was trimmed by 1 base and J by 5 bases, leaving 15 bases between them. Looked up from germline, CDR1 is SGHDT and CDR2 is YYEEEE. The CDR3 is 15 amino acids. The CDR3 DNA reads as TGTGCCAGCAGCTTGATGGTCCCTTTCGATTATGGCTACACCTTC. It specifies CASSLMVPFDYGYTF.

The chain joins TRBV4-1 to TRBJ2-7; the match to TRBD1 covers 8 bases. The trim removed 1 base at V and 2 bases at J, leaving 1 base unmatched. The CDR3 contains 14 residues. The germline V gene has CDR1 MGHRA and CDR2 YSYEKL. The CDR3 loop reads CASSQGTGPYEQYV. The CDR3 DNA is TGCGCCAGCAGCCAAGGGACAGGGCCCTACGAGCAGTACGTC.

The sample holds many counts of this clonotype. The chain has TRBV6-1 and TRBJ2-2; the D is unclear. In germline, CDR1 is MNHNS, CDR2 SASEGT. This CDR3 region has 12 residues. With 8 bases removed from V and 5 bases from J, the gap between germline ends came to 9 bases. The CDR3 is CASPRYTGELFF. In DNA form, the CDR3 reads TGTGCCAGCCCCCGGTATACCGGGGAGCTGTTTTTT.

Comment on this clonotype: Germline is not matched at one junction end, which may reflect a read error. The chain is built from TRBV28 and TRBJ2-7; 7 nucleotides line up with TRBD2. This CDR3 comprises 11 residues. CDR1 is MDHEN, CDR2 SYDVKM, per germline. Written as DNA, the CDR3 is TGCACTGCGGGAGAAAGCTACGAGCAGTACTTC. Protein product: CTAGESYEQYF.

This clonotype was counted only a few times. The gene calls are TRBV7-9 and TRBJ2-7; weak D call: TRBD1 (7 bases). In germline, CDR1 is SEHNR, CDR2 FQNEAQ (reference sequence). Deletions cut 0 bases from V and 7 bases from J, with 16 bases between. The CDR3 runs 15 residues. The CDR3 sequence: CASSLAGTGAGEQYV. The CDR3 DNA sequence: TGTGCCAGCAGCTTAGCAGGAACAGGGGCGGGGGAGCAGTACGTC.

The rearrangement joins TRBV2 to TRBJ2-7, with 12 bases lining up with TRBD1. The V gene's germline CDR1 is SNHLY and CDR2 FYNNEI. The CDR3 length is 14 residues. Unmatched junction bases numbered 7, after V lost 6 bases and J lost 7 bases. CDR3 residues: CASRGTGGLPEQYV. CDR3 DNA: TGTGCCAGCAGGGGGACAGGGGGCCTCCCTGAGCAGTACGTC.

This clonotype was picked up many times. The CDR3 coding sequence is TGTGCCAGCAGCCCGGGTTACACCGGGGAGCTGTTTTTT. The encoded protein is CASSPGYTGELFF. The V gene is TRBV7-6, the J gene TRBJ2-2; D is unclear. The germline CDR1 and CDR2 sequences are SGHVS and FNYEAQ. V lost 5 bases, J lost 3 bases, and 7 bases lay in between. The CDR3 is 13 residues long.

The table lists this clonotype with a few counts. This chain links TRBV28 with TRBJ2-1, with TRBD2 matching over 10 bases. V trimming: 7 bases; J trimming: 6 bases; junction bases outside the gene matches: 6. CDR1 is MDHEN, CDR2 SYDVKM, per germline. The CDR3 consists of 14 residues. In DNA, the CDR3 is TGTGCCAGCACCGTCCGGACTAGCGGCAATGAGCAGTTCTTC. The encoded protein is CASTVRTSGNEQFF.

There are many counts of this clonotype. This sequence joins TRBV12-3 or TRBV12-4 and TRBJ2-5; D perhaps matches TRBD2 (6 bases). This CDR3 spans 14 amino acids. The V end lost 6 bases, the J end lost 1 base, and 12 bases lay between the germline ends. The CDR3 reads CASSLGGIQETQYF. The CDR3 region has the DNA TGTGCCAGCAGCTTGGGCGGGATCCAAGAGACCCAGTACTTC.

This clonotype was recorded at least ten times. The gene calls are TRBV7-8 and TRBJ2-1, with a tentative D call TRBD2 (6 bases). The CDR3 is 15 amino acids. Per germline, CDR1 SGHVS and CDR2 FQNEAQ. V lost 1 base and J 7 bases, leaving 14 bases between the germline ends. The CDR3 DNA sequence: TGTGCCAGCAGCTTAGGGAGGGCCTTTAGGAATGAGCAGTTCTTC. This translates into CASSLGRAFRNEQFF.